This is a list of T cell receptor beta chains from one sample in a study of cytomegalovirus exposure and HLA in healthy donors. This table comes from immunoSEQ multiplex PCR, and its TCRdb copy is limited to in-frame clones, with some not included. The table lists about 140,000 clones, roughly 88% of them singletons, with around 8% in the top ten. Sequencing used PBMCs. All receptors derive from a woman younger than 30 in good health and CMV-seropositive. Each CDR3 is given with its conserved first and last residue. A D gene is named only where the DNA matches it firmly. Only part of the rows carry a size: once, few, many, or a class if the clone is expanded.

TRBV11-3	TRBD2	once	TRBJ2-7	TGTGCCAGCAGCTTATATGCCGGGGGGGGTTTCGAGCAGTACTTC	CASSLYAGGGFEQYF
TRBV5-1	TRBD2	-	TRBJ2-1	TGCGCCAGCAGCTCGGCGGGAGGGTTCAATGAGCAGTTCTTC	CASSSAGGFNEQFF
TRBV7-9	TRBD1	-	TRBJ2-7	TGTGCCAGCAGCTCCAGGACAGGGGGCGAGCAGTACTTC	CASSSRTGGEQYF
TRBV6-6	-	-	TRBJ2-3	TGTGCCAGCAGTTACTCACGGGGCACAGATACGCAGTATTTT	CASSYSRGTDTQYF
TRBV7-7	-	-	TRBJ2-5	TGTGCTAGCAGCTTAGACCTCGGGATTTCGAAGACCCAGTACTTC	CASSLDLGISKTQYF
TRBV19	TRBD1	-	TRBJ1-2	TGTGCCAGTAGTGGGACAGTGGGCTATGGCTACACCTTC	CASSGTVGYGYTF
TRBV30	-	-	TRBJ1-1	TGTGCCTGGAGAACTTCGATAAACACTGAAGCTTTCTTT	CAWRTSINTEAFF
TRBV18	TRBD2	-	TRBJ2-1	TGTGCCAGCTCACCACTGATAGCGGGAGATCATGAGCAGTTCTTC	CASSPLIAGDHEQFF
TRBV6-1	-	-	TRBJ2-3	TGTGCCAGCAGTGGGAGACAGGCCAAGCGCACAGATACGCAGTATTTT	CASSGRQAKRTDTQYF
TRBV11-2	TRBD1	-	TRBJ2-6	TGTGCCAGCAGCCCCCGGACAGGGTCTGGGGCCAACGTCCTGACTTTC	CASSPRTGSGANVLTF
TRBV5-1	TRBD1	-	TRBJ1-1	TGCGCCAGCAGCCCGGGAACAGGACAGGCGAACACTGAAGCTTTCTTT	CASSPGTGQANTEAFF
TRBV2	-	-	TRBJ2-2	TGTGCCAGCAGAGATGGCCCACATATCACCGGGGAGCTGTTTTTT	CASRDGPHITGELFF
TRBV11-2	-	-	TRBJ2-7	TGTGCCAGCAGCTTACGGGACTCGATCGAGCAGTACTTC	CASSLRDSIEQYF
TRBV4-3	TRBD2	-	TRBJ2-3	TGCGCCAGCAGCCCTCGGGGCGGGGGGGTCGCAGATACGCAGTATTTT	CASSPRGGGVADTQYF
TRBV28	-	-	TRBJ1-5	TGTGCCAGCAGTTTCCGGCAGCCCCAGCATTTT	CASSFRQPQHF
TRBV7-9	TRBD1	-	TRBJ1-2	TGTGCCAGCAGCTTAATCGGCAGCAGGGGGGATGGCTACACCTTC	CASSLIGSRGDGYTF
TRBV10-3	-	-	TRBJ1-6	TGTGCCATCAGTGCCGCAGGGAGGGGGTCACCCCTCCACTTT	CAISAAGRGSPLHF
TRBV18	TRBD1	-	TRBJ1-5	TGTGCCAGCTCACCGGAGAGACAGGGGGCACAACAGCCCCAGCATTTT	CASSPERQGAQQPQHF
TRBV7-6	TRBD1	-	TRBJ1-1	TGTGCCTCGGAAATGACAGGGAGCGCTGAAGCTTTCTTT	CASEMTGSAEAFF
TRBV6-4	-	few	TRBJ2-2	TGTGCCAGCAGTGACGACTACACCGGGGAGCTGTTTTTT	CASSDDYTGELFF
TRBV13	-	once	TRBJ2-2	TGTGCCAGCAGCTTAGGAGGGGTTAAGAACACCGGGGAGCTGTTTTTT	CASSLGGVKNTGELFF
TRBV28	-	-	TRBJ1-2	TGTGCCAGCAGGGGCGGGGACGGCGCTAACTATGGCTACACCTTC	CASRGGDGANYGYTF
TRBV10-3	-	-	TRBJ1-5	TGTGCCATCAGTGAGTTGGGGGTACAGGGCCGATCACGGCCCCAGCATTTT	CAISELGVQGRSRPQHF
TRBV6-6	TRBD1	-	TRBJ2-2	TGTGCCAGCAGTTCCGGACAGGGGCGGACCGGGGAGCTGTTTTTT	CASSSGQGRTGELFF
TRBV20-1	-	-	TRBJ1-1	TGCAGTGCTGGACCGGGACTAGAAGCTTTCTTT	CSAGPGLEAFF
TRBV27	-	once	TRBJ1-1	TGTGCCAGCAGTTTGAGCCTCAGGACTGAAGCTTTCTTT	CASSLSLRTEAFF
TRBV7-9	TRBD1	-	TRBJ1-6	TGTGCCAGCAGCTTAGGGACAGGGAGTGAATCACCCCTCCACTTT	CASSLGTGSESPLHF
TRBV9	-	-	TRBJ1-1	TGTGCCAGCAGCGCGGGAGTGGGCACTGAAGCTTTCTTT	CASSAGVGTEAFF
TRBV5-1	-	-	TRBJ2-4	TGCGCCAGCAGTTCCGGGGGGCTTGCCAAAAACATTCAGTACTTC	CASSSGGLAKNIQYF
TRBV5-1	TRBD1	-	TRBJ1-1	TGCGCCAGCAGGGACGACAGGGGGCACACTGAAGCTTTCTTT	CASRDDRGHTEAFF
TRBV28	TRBD1	-	TRBJ2-6	TGTGCCAGCAGTAGGGGGCCTGGGGCCAACGTCCTGACTTTC	CASSRGPGANVLTF
TRBV20-1	TRBD2	-	TRBJ2-7	TGCAGTGTACGGGAGGTCTACGAGCAGTACTTC	CSVREVYEQYF
TRBV2	-	once	TRBJ2-5	TGTGCCAGCAACAGGCTTGGGGCCAGGGAGACCCAGTACTTC	CASNRLGARETQYF
TRBV20-1	-	few	TRBJ2-1	TGCAGTGCCGGGGTCCAACCGGGGCAGTTCTTC	CSAGVQPGQFF
TRBV25-1	-	-	TRBJ2-5	TGTGCCAGCACTCCGAGGTACCAAGAGACCCAGTACTTC	CASTPRYQETQYF
TRBV5-1	TRBD2	-	TRBJ2-3	TGCGCCAGCAGCCACCTAGCGGGCACAGATACGCAGTATTTT	CASSHLAGTDTQYF
TRBV10-3	TRBD2	-	TRBJ2-7	TGTGCCATCAGAATTCAAATAGCGGGAGGGCCAGGTCCCTACGAGCAGTACTTC	CAIRIQIAGGPGPYEQYF
TRBV21-1	-	-	TRBJ1-2	TGTGCCAGCAGCAAAGCCCATGGGGGGGCGGGAGGCTACACCTTC	CASSKAHGGAGGYTF
TRBV11-2	TRBD1	-	TRBJ2-3	TGTGCCAGCAGCTTTGGACAGGGGGCCGGGGGTACGCAGTATTTT	CASSFGQGAGGTQYF
TRBV7-3	TRBD2	-	TRBJ2-7	TGTGCCAGCAGCTTAGATGGGACTAGCGTCTACGAGCAGTACTTC	CASSLDGTSVYEQYF
TRBV5-1	TRBD2	few	TRBJ2-7	TGCGCCAGCAGCTTGGGAGCGGGGGCCTCCTACGAGCAGTACTTC	CASSLGAGASYEQYF
TRBV29-1	TRBD2	-	TRBJ2-1	TGCAGCGTCTCGGGGCTAGCGGGAGGCAATGAGCAGTTCTTC	CSVSGLAGGNEQFF
TRBV10-3	-	-	TRBJ1-3	TGTGCCATCAGTGATCGTGGGGGCAGCCCATCCTCTGGAAACACCATATATTTT	CAISDRGGSPSSGNTIYF
TRBV28	-	-	TRBJ1-2	TGTGCCAGCAGTCCCCGCTATGGCTACACCTTC	CASSPRYGYTF
TRBV29-1	-	once	TRBJ2-7	TGCAGCGTCCTCCTCCCAGGGAAACCTTACGAGCAGTACTTC	CSVLLPGKPYEQYF
TRBV9	TRBD2	-	TRBJ2-3	TGTGCCAGCAGCGGACTAGCGGGAGGAACAGATACGCAGTATTTT	CASSGLAGGTDTQYF
TRBV5-4	TRBD2	-	TRBJ2-7	TGTGCCAGCAGTCAGGGAGGGAGCGCCTTAAACTCCTACGAGCAGTACTTC	CASSQGGSALNSYEQYF
TRBV5-4	-	once	TRBJ2-1	TGTGCCAGCAGCTCCCTCGGGAAGATGTTCTTC	CASSSLGKMFF
TRBV28	TRBD1	-	TRBJ2-7	TGTGCCAGCAGTTCGGGACAGGGTTACTACGAGCAGTACTTC	CASSSGQGYYEQYF
TRBV28	TRBD1	-	TRBJ1-4	TGTGCCAGCAGTCAAACAAGGGGGCTAGTAGAAAAACTGTTTTTT	CASSQTRGLVEKLFF
TRBV5-4	TRBD2	-	TRBJ2-1	TGTGCCAGCAGCAAGACTACTAGCGACTCGGTCTTC	CASSKTTSDSVF
TRBV28	-	-	TRBJ2-4	TGTGCCAGCAGCCTGATAGGGGCAGGGAATATAGCCAAAAACATTCAGTACTTC	CASSLIGAGNIAKNIQYF